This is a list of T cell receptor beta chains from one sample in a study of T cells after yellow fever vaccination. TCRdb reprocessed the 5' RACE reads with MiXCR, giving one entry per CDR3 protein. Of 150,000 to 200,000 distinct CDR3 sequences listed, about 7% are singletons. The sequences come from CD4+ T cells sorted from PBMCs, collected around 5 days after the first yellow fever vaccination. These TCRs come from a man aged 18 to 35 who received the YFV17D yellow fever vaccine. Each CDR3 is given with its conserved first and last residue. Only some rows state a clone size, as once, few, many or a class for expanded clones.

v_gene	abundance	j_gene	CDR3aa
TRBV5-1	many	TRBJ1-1	CASRAGHQNTEAFF
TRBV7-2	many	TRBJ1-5	CASSFNTGGNQPQHF
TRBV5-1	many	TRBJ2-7	CASSLAGTGGYEQYF
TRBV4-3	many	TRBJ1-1	CASSQDDRGGTEAFF
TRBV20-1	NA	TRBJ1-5	CSARELGGNNQPQHF
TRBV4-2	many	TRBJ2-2	CASSLRGSGVTGELFF
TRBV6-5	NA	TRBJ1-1	CASSYIGGVAFF
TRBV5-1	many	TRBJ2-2	CASSLQGGRELFF
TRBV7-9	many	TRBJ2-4	CASSLNMAKNIQYF
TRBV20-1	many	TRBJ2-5	CSAPRGAEETQYF
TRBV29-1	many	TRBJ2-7	CSVGPSLRGSEQYF
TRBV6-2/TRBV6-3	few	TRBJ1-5	CASTSSGGNQPQHF
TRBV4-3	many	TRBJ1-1	CASSQIVNTEAFF
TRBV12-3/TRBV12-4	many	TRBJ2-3	CASSRRGGATDTQYF
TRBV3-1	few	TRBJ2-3	CASSQGAAGGISSQYF
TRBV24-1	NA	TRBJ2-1	CATSDLQGQGGNEQFF